The present T cell receptor beta chain was sequenced within a study of blood T cell repertoires in COVID-19. Across the study: Sources were T cells, B-cell-depleted T cells, or PBMCs; the material itself was cDNA or gDNA.

How the authors handled the data: For nucleated cells, counts were estimated from reference gene primer amplification. Libraries were prepared by immunoSEQ multiplex PCR; TCRdb keeps only in-frame clonotypes and omits some of them. The V and J calls and clone size are taken from that table; D and trimming were inferred from the DNA. The data contain about 380,000 clones, approximately 80% of them singletons. This CDR3 comprises 15 residues. Trimming removed 0 bases from V and 5 bases from J, with 10 bases in between. CDR1 and CDR2 (germline): MNHNY, SVGAGI (reference sequence). The source is a human donor with acute or convalescent COVID-19. The donor label of this sample is uncertain. This sequence joins TRBV6-6 and TRBJ2-2, with D possibly being TRBD2 (5 bases). The sequencing input was peripheral blood. CDR3 sequence reads: CASSYSRTGTGELFF. Written as DNA, the CDR3 is TGTGCCAGCAGTTACTCGAGAACGGGAACCGGGGAGCTGTTTTTT.